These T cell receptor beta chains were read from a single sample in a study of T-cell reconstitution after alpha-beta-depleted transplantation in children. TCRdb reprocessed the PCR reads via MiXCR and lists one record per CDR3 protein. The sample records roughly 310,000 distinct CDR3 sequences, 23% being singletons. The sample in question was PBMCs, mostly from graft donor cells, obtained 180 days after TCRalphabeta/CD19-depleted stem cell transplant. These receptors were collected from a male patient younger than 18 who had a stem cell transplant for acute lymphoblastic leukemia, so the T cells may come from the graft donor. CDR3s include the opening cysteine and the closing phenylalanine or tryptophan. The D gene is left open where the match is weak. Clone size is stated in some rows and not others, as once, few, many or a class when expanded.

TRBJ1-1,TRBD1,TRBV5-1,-,TGCGCCAGCAGCTTGGGAGGGGGCTTGAACACTGAAGCTTTCTTT,CASSLGGGLNTEAFF
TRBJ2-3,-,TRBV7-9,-,TGTGCCAGCAGCTTAGTTCGGGAAGATACGCAGTATTTT,CASSLVREDTQYF
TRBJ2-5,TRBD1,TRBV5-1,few,TGCGCCAGCAGCTTGGGTCCGACAGGGGGGGAGGAGACCCAGTACTTC,CASSLGPTGGEETQYF
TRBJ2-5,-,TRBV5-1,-,TGCGCCAGCAGCTTGGTTCTCCCCCGGCAGGGTGAGACCCAGTACTTC,CASSLVLPRQGETQYF
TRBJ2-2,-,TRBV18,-,TGTGCCAGCTCACCATCGGTCACTAGAAGTAGTGGGGAGCTGTTTTTT,CASSPSVTRSSGELFF
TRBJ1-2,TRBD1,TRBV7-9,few,TGTGCCAGCAGCACCGGGACAGGGGACACGGCTAACTATGGCTACACCTTC,CASSTGTGDTANYGYTF
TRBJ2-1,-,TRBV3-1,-,TGTGCCAGCAGCCAAGAAATCGCCCGGCTGAATGAGCAGTTCTTC,CASSQEIARLNEQFF
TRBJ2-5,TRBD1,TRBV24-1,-,TGTGCCACCAGTTCTCCTGACAGGGGAGAGACCCAGTACTTC,CATSSPDRGETQYF
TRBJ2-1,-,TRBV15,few,TGTGCCACCAGCAGTAGGGACCGTAGCTCCTACAATGAGCAGTTCTTC,CATSSRDRSSYNEQFF
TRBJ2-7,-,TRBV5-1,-,TGCGCCAGCAGCTTTCTCAGGGGCTCCTACGAGCAGTACTTC,CASSFLRGSYEQYF
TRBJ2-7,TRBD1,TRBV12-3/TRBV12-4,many,TGTGCCAGCAGTTTCGGACAGGGTCTCTACGAGCAGTACTTC,CASSFGQGLYEQYF
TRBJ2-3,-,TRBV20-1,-,TGCATCATCCTACGGGCCCTCACAGATACGCAGTATTTT,CIILRALTDTQYF
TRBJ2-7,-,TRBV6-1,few,TGTGCCAGCTTCGGGACGCCACCCCGGTGGGCCTACGAGCAGTACTTC,CASFGTPPRWAYEQYF
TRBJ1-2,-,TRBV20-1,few,TGCACCTATACGGGGAATGGTGGCTACACCTTC,CTYTGNGGYTF
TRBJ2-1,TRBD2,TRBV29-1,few,TGCAGCGTTCACGGCGGGAGCTCCTACAATGAGCAGTTCTTC,CSVHGGSSYNEQFF
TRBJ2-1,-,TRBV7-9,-,TGTGCCAGCAGGAGAACCGGCGGGAATGAGCAGTTCTTC,CASRRTGGNEQFF
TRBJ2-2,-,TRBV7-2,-,TGTGCCAGCAGCTTACTTTTGGTTCGGGTTACCGGGGAGCTGTTTTTT,CASSLLLVRVTGELFF
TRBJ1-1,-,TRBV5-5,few,TGTGCCAGCAGCTTTCAGGCCAACACTGAAGCTTTCTTT,CASSFQANTEAFF
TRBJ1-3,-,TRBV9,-,TGTGCCAGCAGCTCACCCCTCTGGGGCGGAACCTCTGGAAACACCATATATTTT,CASSSPLWGGTSGNTIYF
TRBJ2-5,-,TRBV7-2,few,TGTGCCAGCAGCTTAGCGGCAAATCAAGAGACCCAGTACTTC,CASSLAANQETQYF
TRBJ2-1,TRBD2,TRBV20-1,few,TGCAGTGCTAGATCGCTAGCGGGAGGAAATGAGCAGTTCTTC,CSARSLAGGNEQFF
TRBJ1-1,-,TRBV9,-,TGTGCCAGCGGCGACCCGGCGTACGGTCTGAACACTGAAGCTTTCTTT,CASGDPAYGLNTEAFF
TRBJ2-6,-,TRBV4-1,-,TGCGCCAGCAGCCAAAGAAGGGGTGGGGCCAACGTCCTGACTTTC,CASSQRRGGANVLTF
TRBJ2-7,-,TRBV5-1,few,TGCGCCAGCAGCTTGGAACGGGCCGGGGGCTCCTACGAGCAGTACTTC,CASSLERAGGSYEQYF
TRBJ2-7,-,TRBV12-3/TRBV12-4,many,TGTGCCAGCAGTTTCCAAGCGGGTCTTATCTACGAGCAGTACTTC,CASSFQAGLIYEQYF
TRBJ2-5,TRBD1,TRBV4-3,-,TGCGCCAGCAGCCACGGGACAGCCCAAGAGACCCAGTACTTC,CASSHGTAQETQYF
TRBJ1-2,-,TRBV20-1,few,TGCAGTGCTAGAGTGACATTCTATGGCTACACCTTC,CSARVTFYGYTF
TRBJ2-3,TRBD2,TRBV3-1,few,TGTGCCAGCAGCCAAGGAGGGAGGGTTAGCCTCGTGGCGCAGTATTTT,CASSQGGRVSLVAQYF
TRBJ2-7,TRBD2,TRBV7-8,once,TGTGCCATCACTTTGGGGACTAGCGGGAGGGCGCTCCACGAGCAGTACTTC,CAITLGTSGRALHEQYF
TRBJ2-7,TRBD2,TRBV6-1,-,TGTGCCAGCAGTCGGACTAGCGGGGGTTGGTCCTGGGAGCAGTACTTC,CASSRTSGGWSWEQYF
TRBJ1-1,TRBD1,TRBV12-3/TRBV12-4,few,TGTGCCAGCAGACGGGGACAGGACCCAACTTTCTTT,CASRRGQDPTFF
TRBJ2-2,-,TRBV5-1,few,TGCGCCAGCTCCTCCCATGGATACACCGGGGAGCTGTTTTTT,CASSSHGYTGELFF
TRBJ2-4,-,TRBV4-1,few,TGCGCCAGCAGCCAAGAGGGCCGGGGAGCCAAAAACATTCAGTACTTC,CASSQEGRGAKNIQYF
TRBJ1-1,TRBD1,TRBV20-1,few,TGCAGTGCTAGCGTGTACCGACAGGGTAAAGGGTACACTGAAGCTTTCTTT,CSASVYRQGKGYTEAFF
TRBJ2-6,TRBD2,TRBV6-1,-,TGTGCCAGCAGGCCTTCCCTTAGCGGGAATGGGGCCAACGTCCTGACTTTC,CASRPSLSGNGANVLTF
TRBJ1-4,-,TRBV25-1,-,TGTGCCAGCAGTGCCTGGGCTGAAGAAAAACTGTTTTTT,CASSAWAEEKLFF
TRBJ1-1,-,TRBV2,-,TGTGCCAGCAGTGTTTGGGGCAGCATGAACACTGAAGCTTTCTTT,CASSVWGSMNTEAFF
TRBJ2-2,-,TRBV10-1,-,TGCGCCAGCAGCGCAACAAGCGGGTGGAACACCGGGGAGCTGTTTTTT,CASSATSGWNTGELFF
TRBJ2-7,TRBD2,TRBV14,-,TGTGCCAGCAGCCGCCTTGGGGGACTAGCGGGCATCTACGAGCAGTACTTC,CASSRLGGLAGIYEQYF
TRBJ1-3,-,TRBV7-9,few,TGTGCCAGCAGCTTAAATTTATACTCTGGAAACACCATATATTTT,CASSLNLYSGNTIYF
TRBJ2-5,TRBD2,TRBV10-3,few,TGTGCCATCAGTGAGCCGACTAGCGGGGTCCAAGAGACCCAGTACTTC,CAISEPTSGVQETQYF
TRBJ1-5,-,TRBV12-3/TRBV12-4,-,TGTGCCAGCAGTTTCGAGGGGAGGGCCAATCAGCCCCAGCATTTT,CASSFEGRANQPQHF
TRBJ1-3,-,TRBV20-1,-,TGCAGTGCTAGAGATATGGAGGTTCGCGGAAACACCATATATTTT,CSARDMEVRGNTIYF
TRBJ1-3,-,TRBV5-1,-,TGCGCCAGCAGCTTGGAAGGGGTTGGAAACACCATATATTTT,CASSLEGVGNTIYF
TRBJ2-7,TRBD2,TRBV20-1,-,TGCAGTGCTAGAGGCGGGGGGCACGGATACGAGCAGTACTTC,CSARGGGHGYEQYF
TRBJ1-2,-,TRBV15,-,TGTGCCACCAGCAGTACGGGCCGGGGTACCTATGGCTACACCTTC,CATSSTGRGTYGYTF
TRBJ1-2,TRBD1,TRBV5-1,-,TGCGCCAGCAGCTTGAGGACAGGGGGCAACTATGGCTACACCTTC,CASSLRTGGNYGYTF
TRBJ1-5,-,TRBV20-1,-,TGCAGTGCTAGAGCCCAGTCCCCAGCGGGGGGCAGAGGTCAGCCCCAGCATTTT,CSARAQSPAGGRGQPQHF
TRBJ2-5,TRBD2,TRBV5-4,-,TGTGCCAGCAGCTTGCCTAGCGGTAGGCGGAAGACCCAGTACTTC,CASSLPSGRRKTQYF
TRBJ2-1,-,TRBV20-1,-,TGCAGTGCTAGAGATCCCGGGGGTGAGCAGTTCTTC,CSARDPGGEQFF
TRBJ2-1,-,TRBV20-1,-,TGCAGTGCTCCTTGGACAGTCTTGAGGGGCTCCTACAATGAGCAGTTCTTC,CSAPWTVLRGSYNEQFF
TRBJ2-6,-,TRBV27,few,TGTGCCAGCAGTTTTCGGGCCTCTGGGGCCAACGTCCTGACTTTC,CASSFRASGANVLTF
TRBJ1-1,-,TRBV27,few,TGTGCCAGCAGTTTATCGACTCTGCGGGGAAGGACTTCTCAAGCTTTCTTT,CASSLSTLRGRTSQAFF
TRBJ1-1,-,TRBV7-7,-,TGTGCCAGCAGCCCCATTGGGACATTGAACACTGAAGCTTTCTTT,CASSPIGTLNTEAFF
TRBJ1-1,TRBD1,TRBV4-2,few,TGTGCCAGCAGCCAAGGAACAGGGGGCGGGATTGAAGCTTTCTTT,CASSQGTGGGIEAFF
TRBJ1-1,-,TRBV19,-,TGTGCCAGTACCCTCGGGAGTGTGAACACTGAAGCTTTCTTT,CASTLGSVNTEAFF
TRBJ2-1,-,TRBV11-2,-,TGTGCCAGCAGTAATATAGGGTTGGATAGATTCTACAATGAGCAGTTCTTC,CASSNIGLDRFYNEQFF
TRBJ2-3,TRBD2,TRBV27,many,TGTGCCAGCAGTTTAGCGGGGGGGCCAGATACGCAGTATTTT,CASSLAGGPDTQYF
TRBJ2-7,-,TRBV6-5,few,TGTGCCAGCAGTTACTTCGGGGAAATCTACGAGCAGTACTTC,CASSYFGEIYEQYF
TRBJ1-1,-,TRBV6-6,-,TGTGCCAGCAGTTCCTGGGACACTGAAGCTTTCTTT,CASSSWDTEAFF